Shown below are 18 T cell receptor beta chains from a single sample sequenced in a study of OX40 agonist ivuxolimab in advanced cancers. Clones were sequenced by immunoSEQ multiplex PCR, and TCRdb holds only the in-frame ones, with some missing. The repertoire holds tens of thousands of clones, with around 74% as singletons. The sample consisted of CD4+ or CD8+ T cells sorted from blood, taken in a trial of the OX40 agonist ivuxolimab. All receptors come from an adult with an advanced solid tumor such as melanoma, head and neck, liver or kidney cancer.

This chain connects TRBV2 to TRBJ1-1; D is undetermined. Trimming removed 5 bases from V and 2 bases from J, with 0 bases in between. Germline V gene lookup returns CDR1 SNHLY and CDR2 FYNNEI. The CDR3 totals 10 residues. CDR3: CASSNTEAFF. The CDR3 region has the DNA TGTGCCAGCAGTAACACTGAAGCTTTCTTT.

The chain uses TRBV7-3 and TRBJ2-3; TRBD1 is a possible D gene (7 bases). Germline values: CDR1 SGHTA, CDR2 FQGTGA. V lost 4 bases, J lost 0 bases, and 11 bases lay in between. The CDR3 has 15 amino acids. The CDR3 DNA sequence: TGTGCCAGCAGCTCCGCAGGGGGGAGCACAGATACGCAGTATTTT. Encoded protein: CASSSAGGSTDTQYF.

The V gene is TRBV7-3, the J gene TRBJ1-5; D gene uncertain. Germline V gene data show CDR1 as SGHTA and CDR2 as FQGTGA. The CDR3 spans 13 residues. The V and J ends lost 4 bases and 7 bases respectively, with 11 bases between them. The CDR3 bases are TGTGCCAGCAGCTCGTACAAAGGACAGCCCCAGCATTTT. Translating it yields CASSSYKGQPQHF.

This clone was counted between two and nine times. The chain combines TRBV6-1 with TRBJ2-7, with 9 bases matching TRBD1. The CDR3 covers 17 residues. V gave up 4 bases and J gave up 1 base; unmatched junction bases: 11. The germline gives CDR1 MNHNS, CDR2 SASEGT. The CDR3 sequence: CASSAAPGQGASYEQYF. The DNA for the CDR3 is TGTGCCAGCAGTGCTGCACCGGGACAGGGAGCTTCCTACGAGCAGTACTTC.

The J gene is TRBJ1-4, the V gene TRBV6-5; the D gene is possibly TRBD1 (6 bases). The CDR3 extends over 15 amino acids. Germline loops: CDR1 MNHEY, CDR2 SVGAGI. The V gene lost 5 bases and the J gene lost 12 bases, with 22 bases spanning the gap. CDR3 residues: CASSRGQSHGEELFF. The CDR3 DNA reads as TGTGCCAGCAGTCGCGGACAGTCCCACGGAGAAGAACTGTTTTTT.

The chain employs TRBV4-3 and TRBJ2-3; TRBD2 aligns across 9 bases. The CDR3 has 16 amino acids. Germline V gene data show CDR1 as LGHNA and CDR2 as YSLEER. V shed 5 bases, J shed 1 base, and the junction held 7 bases outside the gene matches. This chain's CDR3 is CASSFGTSLGTDTQYF. DNA for the CDR3: TGCGCCAGCAGCTTTGGGACTAGCTTAGGCACAGATACGCAGTATTTT.

This clone is a singleton in its sample. The V gene is TRBV18, the J gene TRBJ1-1, with a possible D match to TRBD1 (6 bases). V lost 4 bases and J lost 1, with 13 bases in between. Per germline, CDR1 KGHSH and CDR2 LQKENI. The CDR3 consists of 15 residues. This chain's CDR3 is CASSLGHSSNTEAFF. In DNA form, the CDR3 reads TGTGCCAGCTCACTGGGACATAGCTCGAACACTGAAGCTTTCTTT.

J is TRBJ1-3 and V is TRBV7-8; D remains unclear. In germline, CDR1 is SGHVS, CDR2 FQNEAQ. The CDR3 length is 15 residues. Between the trimmed V and J ends, which lost 4 bases and 2 bases, there was a span of 12 bases. The DNA for the CDR3 is TGTGCCAGCAGCTCCCGGCGGGAAGCTGGAAACACCATATATTTT. Its protein product is CASSSRREAGNTIYF.

This chain links TRBV29-1 with TRBJ2-5; 7 bases are a match to TRBD1. This CDR3 is built from 12 residues. Germline lookup yields CDR1 SQVTM and CDR2 ANQGSEA. J was trimmed by 3 bases and V by 2 bases; bases with no gene match: 0. The CDR3 nucleotides read TGCAGCGTTGAACAGGGGGAAGAGACCCAGTACTTC. Encoded protein: CSVEQGEETQYF.

The J gene is TRBJ2-2, the V gene TRBV6-1, with 9 bases lining up with TRBD2. Trimming cost V 7 bases and J 7 bases; bases outside gene matches: 7. From germline, CDR1 is MNHNS and CDR2 SASEGT. This CDR3 has 14 amino acids. The CDR3 loop reads CASTVAGVVGELFF. CDR3 nucleotide sequence: TGTGCCAGCACGGTAGCGGGAGTGGTCGGGGAGCTGTTTTTT.

The rearrangement uses TRBV6-5 and TRBJ2-7, with D possibly TRBD1 on 6 matching bases. Germline CDR1 reads MNHEY; CDR2 reads SVGAGI. V shed 0 bases and J shed 3 bases, with 12 bases lying between them. The CDR3 sequence is 15 residues long. DNA of the CDR3: TGTGCCAGCAGTTACTCAGGGGGAAGCAGCTACGAGCAGTACTTC. The encoded protein is CASSYSGGSSYEQYF.

V and J are TRBV5-1 and TRBJ2-1, with 7 bases matching TRBD1. Germline CDR1 reads SGHRS; CDR2 reads YFSETQ. CDR3 length: 15 residues. The V gene end was trimmed by 4 bases and the J gene end by 4 bases; junction bases not matched to a gene: 8. CDR3 nucleotide sequence: TGCGCCAGCAGCCCCACGGGACAGCCGTACAATGAGCAGTTCTTC. The encoded protein is CASSPTGQPYNEQFF. Looking up the rest from reference TRBV5-1 and TRBJ2-1 gives the full variable domain: KAGVTQTPRYLIKTRGQQVTLSCSPISGHRSVSWYQQTPGQGLQFLFEYFSETQRNKGNFPGRFSGRQFSNSRSEMNVSTLELGDSALYLCASSPTGQPYNEQFFGPGTRLTVL.

V and J are TRBV7-9 and TRBJ2-3, with no clear D. V was clipped by 5 bases and J by 3 bases, with 6 bases between them. Germline V gives CDR1 SEHNR, CDR2 FQNEAQ (reference sequence). The length of the CDR3 is 12 residues. DNA of the CDR3: TGTGCCAGCAGCGCGAGTACAGATACGCAGTATTTT. This codes for CASSASTDTQYF. Supplemented by reference TRBV7-9 and TRBJ2-3, the full variable domain reads DTGVSQNPRHKITKRGQNVTFRCDPISEHNRLYWYRQTLGQGPEFLTYFQNEAQLEKSRLLSDRFSAERPKGSFSTLEIQRTEQGDSAMYLCASSASTDTQYFGPGTRLTVL.

The chain is built from TRBV18 and TRBJ1-1; D is unresolved. Germline CDR1 is KGHSH and CDR2 is LQKENI. Trimming removed 4 bases from V and 0 bases from J, with 6 bases in between. CDR3 size: 13 residues. The CDR3 loop reads CASSRTLNTEAFF. CDR3 coding DNA: TGTGCCAGCTCACGAACATTGAACACTGAAGCTTTCTTT. Drawing the rest from reference TRBV18 and TRBJ1-1, the complete variable domain is NAGVMQNPRHLVRRRGQEARLRCSPMKGHSHVYWYRQLPEEGLKFMVYLQKENIIDESGMPKERFSAEFPKEGPSILRIQQVVRGDSAAYFCASSRTLNTEAFFGQGTRLTVV.

The V call is TRBV7-9, the J call TRBJ2-1, with D perhaps assigned TRBD1 or TRBD2 (5 bases each). V was shortened by 4 bases and J by 9 bases, with 10 bases between the two germline ends. The CDR3 spans 12 residues. The germline gives CDR1 SEHNR, CDR2 FQNEAQ (reference sequence). The DNA of the CDR3 is TGTGCCAGCAGCTCAGGGAGCGGTGAGCAGTTCTTC. It yields the protein CASSSGSGEQFF.

V gene TRBV9 combines with J gene TRBJ2-1; unclear D gene. Germline loops: CDR1 SGDLS, CDR2 YYNGEE. The CDR3 sequence is 14 residues long. Trimming pared 0 bases from V and 7 bases from J, leaving 11 bases between. The CDR3 region has the DNA TGTGCCAGCAGCGTAGGGATCGAGAGGAATGAGCAGTTCTTC. Its protein is CASSVGIERNEQFF.

This chain connects TRBV2 to TRBJ1-2; 10 positions match TRBD1. Germline trimming cut 6 bases from V and 0 bases from J; bases unmatched to any gene: 7. The CDR3 consists of 16 residues. From germline, CDR1 is SNHLY and CDR2 FYNNEI. The chain's CDR3 is CASSPDRGPTNYGYTF. In nucleotides, the CDR3 is TGTGCCAGCAGCCCTGACAGGGGGCCAACTAACTATGGCTACACCTTC.

This rearrangement joins TRBV5-1 to TRBJ2-7, with 9 bases identical to TRBD2. This CDR3 contains 21 residues. The ends lost 0 bases at V and 3 bases at J; junction bases unmatched: 22. CDR1 and CDR2 (germline): SGHRS, YFSETQ. CDR3 amino acids: CASSLGLTWRLAENLGYEQYF. The CDR3 DNA sequence: TGCGCCAGCAGCTTGGGACTAACTTGGAGACTAGCGGAAAACCTGGGCTACGAGCAGTACTTC.